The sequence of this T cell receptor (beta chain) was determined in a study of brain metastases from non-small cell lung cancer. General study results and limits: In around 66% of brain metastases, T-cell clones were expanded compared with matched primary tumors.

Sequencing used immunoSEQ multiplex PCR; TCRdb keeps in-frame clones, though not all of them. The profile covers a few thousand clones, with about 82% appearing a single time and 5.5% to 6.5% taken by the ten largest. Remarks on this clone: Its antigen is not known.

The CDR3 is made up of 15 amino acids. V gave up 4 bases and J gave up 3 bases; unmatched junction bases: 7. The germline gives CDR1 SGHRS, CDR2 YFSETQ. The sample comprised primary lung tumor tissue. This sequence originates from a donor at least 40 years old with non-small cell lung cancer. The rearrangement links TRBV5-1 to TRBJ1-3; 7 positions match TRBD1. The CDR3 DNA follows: TGCGCCAGCAGCGCGGGACAGCCGGGTGGAAACACCATATATTTT. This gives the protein CASSAGQPGGNTIYF.